Presented here are 19 T cell receptor beta chains from one specimen sequenced in a study of blood T cell repertoires in COVID-19. Generated by immunoSEQ multiplex PCR, the TCRdb table keeps only in-frame clones and is missing some. The sample has around 78,000 clones, 90% seen once; the top ten hold about 1%. The sequencing input was peripheral blood. Every receptor here comes from a woman between 45 and 65 years old in a cohort sampled during active COVID-19.

This clone has just one count. This chain joins TRBV29-1 and TRBJ2-2; 7 nucleotides match TRBD2. Germline values: CDR1 SQVTM, CDR2 ANQGSEA. The CDR3 is made up of 16 amino acids. Trimming at V came to 6 bases and at J to 0 bases, leaving 10 bases not matched to a gene. The CDR3 DNA sequence: TGCAGCGTCCCGGCCTTGACTAGCACGAACACCGGGGAGCTGTTTTTT. Translated: CSVPALTSTNTGELFF.

V and J are TRBV2 and TRBJ1-5; D ambiguous. With 5 bases removed from V and 4 bases from J, the gap between germline ends came to 9 bases. Germline CDR1 SNHLY, CDR2 FYNNEI. The CDR3 sequence is 13 residues long. The CDR3 nucleotides are TGTGCCAGCAGTATGTCGGGTAATCAGCCCCAGCATTTT. Amino acid sequence: CASSMSGNQPQHF.

The chain recombines TRBV28 with TRBJ1-2; perhaps TRBD1 as D (5 bases). Looked up from germline, CDR1 is MDHEN and CDR2 is SYDVKM. V lost 6 bases to trimming and J lost 2 bases, with 10 bases between them. The CDR3 consists of 13 residues. CDR3 DNA: TGTGCCAGCAGGGGGGGATTAAACTATGGCTACACCTTC. This translates into CASRGGLNYGYTF.

This rearrangement joins TRBV12-3 or TRBV12-4 to TRBJ1-1; D is ambiguous. This CDR3 contains 13 residues. Deletions cut 6 bases from V and 3 bases from J, with 11 bases between. In DNA form, the CDR3 reads TGTGCCAGCAGCTCCCGGCGGGACACTGAAGCTTTCTTT. This encodes CASSSRRDTEAFF.

The gene calls are TRBV28 and TRBJ1-1; 9 nucleotides line up with TRBD1. Germline V lookup: CDR1 MDHEN, CDR2 SYDVKM. Germline trimming cut 8 bases from V and 2 bases from J; bases unmatched to any gene: 15. The CDR3 runs to 17 residues. The CDR3: CASPSGGDRVFNTEAFF. Here the CDR3 DNA reads TGTGCCAGCCCCTCAGGAGGGGACAGGGTGTTTAACACTGAAGCTTTCTTT.

This chain uses TRBV29-1 with TRBJ1-2; D remains unclear. Germline-derived CDR1 and CDR2 are SQVTM and ANQGSEA. The V end lost 0 bases, the J end lost 9 bases, and 5 bases lay between the germline ends. The CDR3 contains 10 residues. The CDR3 here is CSVEDLSYTF. In DNA, the CDR3 is TGCAGCGTTGAAGATCTTAGCTACACCTTC. The full variable domain, completed using reference TRBV29-1 and TRBJ1-2, is SAVISQKPSRDICQRGTSLTIQCQVDSQVTMMFWYRQQPGQSLTLIATANQGSEATYESGFVIDKFPISRPNLTFSTLTVSNMSPEDSSIYLCSVEDLSYTFGSGTRLTVV.

The V call is TRBV28, the J call TRBJ2-6; TRBD1 matches 9 bases. V gave up 4 bases and J gave up 0 bases; unmatched junction bases: 7. The V gene's germline CDR1 is MDHEN and CDR2 SYDVKM. CDR3 size: 18 residues. Written as DNA, the CDR3 is TGTGCCAGCAGTTCTGGGACAGGGCCGCTCTCTGGGGCCAACGTCCTGACTTTC. Translating it yields CASSSGTGPLSGANVLTF.

This chain links TRBV2 with TRBJ1-1, with D perhaps matching TRBD1 (5 bases). The CDR3 extends over 15 amino acids. The V end lost 2 bases, the J end lost 1 base, and 11 bases lay between the germline ends. CDR1 and CDR2 from the germline V gene are SNHLY and FYNNEI. Here the CDR3 DNA reads TGTGCCAGCAGTGAACGGAAGGGGCCGAACACTGAAGCTTTCTTT. Amino acid sequence: CASSERKGPNTEAFF.

A note on this clone: Different DNA sequences within this sample yield the same CDR3. The chain has TRBV6-5 and TRBJ2-5; 8 bases align to TRBD1. V lost 5 bases and J lost 1; bases outside the gene matches: 3. From germline, CDR1 is MNHEY and CDR2 SVGAGI. The CDR3 sequence is 14 residues long. The CDR3 DNA follows: TGTGCCAGCAGTACCGGGACAGGCCAAGAGACCCAGTACTTC. Encoded protein: CASSTGTGQETQYF.

The chain links TRBV6-5 to TRBJ2-7; D not certain. V lost 6 bases and J 5 bases, leaving 14 bases between the germline ends. Germline V gene data show CDR1 as MNHEY and CDR2 as SVGAGI. CDR3 length: 13 amino acids. The CDR3 coding sequence is TGTGCCAGCAGATCAGACATAAAGGACGAGCAGTACTTC. Translated: CASRSDIKDEQYF.

The chain couples TRBV24-1 to TRBJ2-1; 9 bases align to TRBD2. Unmatched junction bases numbered 3, after V lost 0 bases and J lost 4 bases. The germline CDR1 and CDR2 sequences are KGHDR and SFDVKD. This CDR3 has 16 residues. DNA of the CDR3: TGTGCCACCAGTGATTTGCAGGCGGGAGGGTACAATGAGCAGTTCTTC. This gives the protein CATSDLQAGGYNEQFF.

The J gene is TRBJ2-1, the V gene TRBV2; 8 positions agree with TRBD2. The CDR3 totals 13 residues. Germline-derived CDR1 and CDR2 are SNHLY and FYNNEI. V gave up 7 bases and J gave up 8 bases; unmatched junction bases: 7. CDR3 sequence (DNA): TGTGCCAGCACCAGGACCGGGGGGGATGAGCAGTTCTTC. Translation gives CASTRTGGDEQFF.

The V call is TRBV6-5, the J call TRBJ2-1; the match to TRBD1 covers 9 bases. Germline CDR1 MNHEY, CDR2 SVGAGI. Germline trimming cut 8 bases from V and 10 bases from J; bases unmatched to any gene: 9. The CDR3 has 13 residues. CDR3 in amino acids: CASLAGQGNEQFF. Here the CDR3 DNA reads TGTGCCAGCCTCGCGGGACAGGGAAACGAGCAGTTCTTC.

This chain connects TRBV4-1 to TRBJ1-1, with D hard to call. Trimming removed 1 base at V and 1 base at J, with 10 bases between. The CDR3 extends over 15 amino acids. From germline, CDR1 is MGHRA and CDR2 YSYEKL. CDR3 in DNA: TGCGCCAGCAGCCAAGCCGCAGGATCGAACACTGAAGCTTTCTTT. It is translated as CASSQAAGSNTEAFF.

The chain couples TRBV5-6 to TRBJ2-1; D remains unclear. The V gene's germline CDR1 is SGHDT and CDR2 YYEEEE. This CDR3 region has 13 residues. Between the trimmed V and J ends, which lost 0 bases and 3 bases, there was a span of 4 bases. Here the CDR3 DNA reads TGTGCCAGCAGCTTGGGGCTCTACAATGAGCAGTTCTTC. This gives the protein CASSLGLYNEQFF.

This chain connects TRBV5-1 to TRBJ1-5; TRBD1 matches at 9 bases. Losses at the gene ends were 0 bases for V and 6 bases for J; bases not matched to a gene: 4. CDR1 is SGHRS and CDR2 is YFSETQ in the germline V gene. The CDR3 runs 15 residues. CDR3 sequence reads: CASSLGTGVRQPQHF. CDR3 sequence (DNA): TGCGCCAGCAGCTTGGGGACAGGGGTGCGTCAGCCCCAGCATTTT.

The DNA for the CDR3 is TGTGCCAGCAGCGCTCAGGAAAACTACAATGAGCAGTTCTTC. As protein: CASSAQENYNEQFF. The chain combines TRBV9 with TRBJ2-1; D remains ambiguous. Germline V gene sequence: CDR1 SGDLS, CDR2 YYNGEE. This CDR3 region has 14 residues. Trimming left V 3 bases short and J 3 bases short, with 10 bases between.

The genes are TRBV14 and TRBJ2-7, with 11 positions matching TRBD1. This CDR3 spans 16 amino acids. The V segment lost 0 bases and the J segment 2 bases; nucleotides outside the gene matches: 3. Germline CDR1 is SGHDN and CDR2 is FVKESK. CDR3 sequence: CASSQEVGQGAYEQYF. The CDR3 bases are TGTGCCAGCAGCCAAGAGGTGGGACAGGGGGCCTACGAGCAGTACTTC.

The CDR3 spells CASSEARSIQETQYF. CDR3 bases: TGTGCCAGCAGTGAAGCGCGGAGTATACAAGAGACCCAGTACTTC. The rearrangement links TRBV6-1 to TRBJ2-5; no firm D call. Germline-derived CDR1 and CDR2 are MNHNS and SASEGT. The V end was cut by 0 bases, the J end by 2 bases, with 10 bases between. The CDR3 contains 15 residues.